A single sample gave rise to the 12 T cell receptor beta chains below, sequenced in a study of blood T cell repertoires in COVID-19. TCRdb's copy holds only in-frame clones and misses some; the assay was immunoSEQ multiplex PCR. The sample has approximately 470,000 clones; about 90% are singletons. Specimen: PBMCs or T cells enriched from blood (not recorded which). The receptors shown here come from a woman between 18 and 30 years old who had recovered from COVID-19.

This clone was counted a few times. V gene TRBV12-5 combines with J gene TRBJ2-1; 8 bases agree with TRBD1. The length of the CDR3 is 13 residues. Unmatched junction bases numbered 9, after V lost 5 bases and J lost 12 bases. CDR1 and CDR2 (germline): LGHNT, FRNRAP. As DNA, the CDR3 is TGTGCTAGTGGTCAGTCCAACAGGGGGAGGCAGTTCTTC. Encoded protein: CASGQSNRGRQFF.

The gene calls are TRBV3-1 (or the pseudogene TRBV3-2) and TRBJ2-3, with TRBD2 matching 9 bases. The CDR3 length is 15 residues. The germline V gene encodes CDR1 LGHDT and CDR2 YNNKEL (reference sequence). Trimming took 5 bases from V and 1 from J; bases not matched to a gene: 4. The DNA for the CDR3 is TGTGCCAGCAGCTGGATAGCGGGGGGCACAGATACGCAGTATTTT. Translating gives CASSWIAGGTDTQYF.

This clone was recorded a few times. The CDR3 coding sequence is TGTGCCAGCAGCGTGCTACGGGTGTACACTGAAGCTTTCTTT. Encoded protein: CASSVLRVYTEAFF. This chain connects TRBV7-9 to TRBJ1-1; D unclear. The germline V and J ends were trimmed by 5 bases and 3 bases, with 13 bases remaining between them. The CDR3 is 14 amino acids. Germline V gene lookup returns CDR1 SEHNR and CDR2 FQNEAQ (reference sequence).

J is TRBJ2-7 and V is TRBV27; TRBD1 matches at 8 bases. Trimming took 6 bases from V and 3 from J; bases not matched to a gene: 10. Germline V gives CDR1 MNHEY, CDR2 SMNVEV (reference sequence). CDR3 length: 15 amino acids. The CDR3 DNA is TGTGCCAGCAGCTCAGGGGGCGCCGGGCTCTACGAGCAGTACTTC. It specifies CASSSGGAGLYEQYF.

This chain uses TRBV19 with TRBJ2-1; 7 bases match TRBD2. Germline values: CDR1 LNHDA, CDR2 SQIVND (reference sequence). Trimming removed 5 bases from V and 3 bases from J; junction bases left unmatched: 7. The CDR3 consists of 15 residues. This chain's CDR3 is CASSSRLADYNEQFF. In DNA, the CDR3 is TGTGCCAGTAGTTCCCGACTAGCAGACTACAATGAGCAGTTCTTC. Filled out from reference TRBV19 and TRBJ2-1, the complete variable domain reads DGGITQSPKYLFRKEGQNVTLSCEQNLNHDAMYWYRQDPGQGLRLIYYSQIVNDFQKGDIAEGYSVSREKKESFPLTVTSAQKNPTAFYLCASSSRLADYNEQFFGPGTRLTVL.

The rearrangement joins TRBV29-1 to TRBJ2-7, with 7 bases aligning to TRBD1. This CDR3 is 12 amino acids long. V dropped 6 bases and J dropped 2; count of bases not matched to a gene: 4. Looked up from germline, CDR1 is SQVTM and CDR2 is ANQGSEA. In DNA, the CDR3 is TGCAGCGTGGGGGACAGCCCCTACGAGCAGTACTTC. Amino acids: CSVGDSPYEQYF.

The gene calls are TRBV7-9 and TRBJ2-1; 8 nucleotides align to TRBD2. There are 17 residues in the CDR3. The V gene's germline CDR1 is SEHNR and CDR2 FQNEAQ (reference sequence). Trimming cost V 4 bases and J 3 bases; bases outside gene matches: 11. The CDR3 sequence: CASSSLGGAMSYNEQFF. In nucleotides, the CDR3 is TGTGCCAGCAGCTCGCTCGGGGGGGCGATGAGCTACAATGAGCAGTTCTTC.

V is TRBV3-1 (or the pseudogene TRBV3-2) and J is TRBJ1-4, with D uncertain. CDR1 and CDR2 (germline): LGHDT, YNNKEL (reference sequence). There are 14 residues in the CDR3. V lost 4 bases and J 8 bases, leaving 14 bases between the germline ends. DNA for the CDR3: TGTGCCAGCAGCCCCCTGAGCGGAGGGGAAAAACTGTTTTTT. This translates into CASSPLSGGEKLFF.

This chain joins TRBV30 and TRBJ2-7, with D possibly matching TRBD1 (5 bases). The ends were cut back, 2 bases at V and 7 bases at J, with 15 bases in the middle. Germline-derived CDR1 and CDR2 are GTSNPN and SVGIG (reference sequence). The CDR3 extends over 13 amino acids. The CDR3, as DNA: TGTGCCTGGAGTCCCCTGGGGCCAGGTGAGCAGTACTTC. It encodes CAWSPLGPGEQYF.

V and J are TRBV12-3 or TRBV12-4 and TRBJ2-7; the match to TRBD1 covers 8 bases. The CDR3 has 13 amino acids. The ends lost 10 bases at V and 3 bases at J; junction bases unmatched: 8. CDR3 sequence reads: CATSRGQVYEQYF. The CDR3 bases are TGTGCCACCTCCCGGGGACAGGTCTACGAGCAGTACTTC.

The V call is TRBV30, the J call TRBJ1-1; D is unresolved. Looked up from germline, CDR1 is GTSNPN and CDR2 is SVGIG (reference sequence). Trimming shortened V by 0 bases and J by 5 bases, and 7 bases separated the two germline ends. The CDR3 totals 12 residues. The CDR3 region is CAWSVSLTEAFF. DNA of the CDR3: TGTGCCTGGAGTGTGTCGTTAACTGAAGCTTTCTTT. The full variable domain, in which reference TRBV30 and TRBJ1-1 provide the parts outside the CDR3, is SQTIHQWPATLVQPVGSPLSLECTVEGTSNPNLYWYRQAAGRGLQLLFYSVGIGQISSEVPQNLSASRPQDRQFILSSKKLLLSDSGFYLCAWSVSLTEAFFGQGTRLTVV.

J is TRBJ2-7 and V is TRBV11-2, with D tentatively TRBD1 (6 bases). Trimming left V 1 base short and J 0 bases short, with 10 bases between. This CDR3 region has 15 residues. Germline lookup yields CDR1 SGHAT and CDR2 FQNNGV. DNA for the CDR3: TGTGCCAGCAGCTTAGTGACAGGAGCCTCCTACGAGCAGTACTTC. It translates to CASSLVTGASYEQYF.